Each of the 23 T cell receptor beta chains below was sequenced from the same sample in a study of regulatory T cells in long-lasting Graves disease. Stated time point: newly diagnosed GD, antithyroid drugs for less than 3 months. PBMC-extracted RNA yielded the TCR library. Construction of the TCR beta libraries employed iRepertoire HTBI primers in conjunction with Arm-PCR of CDR3 regions. A single record per CDR3 protein comes from TCRdb applying MiXCR to the multiplex PCR reads. The data contain around 400,000 distinct CDR3 sequences, 15% of them seen just once; the ten biggest clones take up roughly 8%. These sequences were also reported in another study, on T cells in Graves' hyperthyroidism and ophthalmopathy.

The sequencing here drew on peripheral blood mononuclear cells (PBMCs), taken at new diagnosis, from a patient treated with antithyroid drugs. All receptors come from a woman aged 40 to 55 with Graves disease.

The V gene is TRBV6-2 or TRBV6-3, the J gene TRBJ2-6, with TRBD1 as a possible D gene (5 bases). The CDR3 has 16 residues. V lost 6 bases, J lost 0 bases, and 12 bases lay in between. Germline V lookup: CDR1 MNHEY, CDR2 SVGEGT. In DNA form, the CDR3 reads TGTGCCAGCAGCCCTAACAGGCCCTCTGGGGCCAACGTCCTGACTTTC. Translating it yields CASSPNRPSGANVLTF.

This clonotype was recorded at least ten times. V and J are TRBV11-2 and TRBJ2-5, with D hard to call. The V and J ends lost 5 bases and 5 bases respectively, with 21 bases between them. This CDR3 has 16 amino acids. Germline values: CDR1 SGHAT, CDR2 FQNNGV. CDR3 bases: TGTGCCAGCAGCCCTCCCTCCCCAATAATCGGGGAGACCCAGTACTTC. This gives the protein CASSPPSPIIGETQYF.

This clonotype has just a few counts. The rearrangement joins TRBV19 to TRBJ1-2, with 8 bases fitting TRBD1. The CDR3 loop spans 15 amino acids. Germline V CDR1 and CDR2: LNHDA, SQIVND (reference sequence). The V and J ends lost 4 bases and 4 bases, in that order; junction bases with no gene match: 8. This CDR3 is CASSTTTGAGYGYTF. The CDR3 nucleotides are TGTGCCAGTAGTACGACGACAGGGGCGGGCTATGGCTACACCTTC.

This clonotype turned up a few times. DNA of the CDR3: TGCGCCAGCAGTGAGCTGAGAAACACCGGGGAGCTGTTTTTT. Translated: CASSELRNTGELFF. The chain recombines TRBV10-2 with TRBJ2-2, with no clear D. The CDR3 contains 14 residues. Trimming took off 2 bases at V and 2 bases at J, with 6 bases between the two ends. Germline values: CDR1 WSHSY, CDR2 SAAADI.

The chain has TRBV5-5 and TRBJ1-3; D not certain. V was shortened by 1 base and J by 0 bases, with 8 bases between the two germline ends. Germline lookup yields CDR1 SGHKS and CDR2 YYEKEE (reference sequence). CDR3 length equals 15 residues. The DNA for the CDR3 is TGTGCCAGCAGCTTGAGGGCCAACTCTGGAAACACCATATATTTT. It codes for CASSLRANSGNTIYF.

CDR3 amino acids: CSVEDWVQGEAFF. The CDR3 DNA sequence: TGCAGCGTTGAAGATTGGGTACAGGGTGAAGCTTTCTTT. This chain connects TRBV29-1 to TRBJ1-1, with TRBD1 as a possible D gene (6 bases). Germline V CDR1 and CDR2: SQVTM, ANQGSEA. The CDR3 has 13 residues. Trimming removed 0 bases at V and 7 bases at J, with 12 bases between.

This clonotype was counted a few times. V and J are TRBV4-3 and TRBJ2-7, with 7 bases identical to TRBD1. This CDR3 has 15 amino acids. V was clipped by 0 bases and J by 4 bases; unmatched bases: 6. In germline, CDR1 is LGHNA, CDR2 YSLEER. The CDR3 spells CASSQDPTGVYEQYF. The CDR3 region has the DNA TGCGCCAGCAGCCAAGATCCTACAGGGGTGTACGAGCAGTACTTC.

This clonotype was counted ten times or more. The V call is TRBV2, the J call TRBJ2-3, with TRBD2 identical over 11 bases. The CDR3 is 15 residues long. Germline V gives CDR1 SNHLY, CDR2 FYNNEI. The V segment lost 6 bases and the J segment 1 base; nucleotides outside the gene matches: 3. The CDR3 sequence is CASRMGLAGTDTQYF. The CDR3 DNA reads as TGTGCCAGCAGGATGGGACTAGCGGGCACAGATACGCAGTATTTT.

On this clonotype: A read error may account for a junction end that differs from germline. The genes are TRBV18 and TRBJ2-1, with D perhaps matching TRBD2 (6 bases). This CDR3 contains 14 residues. Germline CDR1 reads KGHSH; CDR2 reads LQKENI. CDR3 nucleotides: TGTGCCTGCTCACCACCACGGGGGATGGTTGAGCAGTTCTTC. It yields the protein CACSPPRGMVEQFF.

This clonotype was detected ten times or more. V and J are TRBV20-1 and TRBJ2-2; D gene unclear. Germline CDR1 and CDR2: DFQATT and SNEGSKA (reference sequence). This CDR3 is 15 amino acids long. V was shortened by 5 bases and J by 4 bases, with 17 bases between the two germline ends. For the CDR3, the DNA is TGCAGTGCTCACAGCCGGTCCGTGGGCACCGGGGAGCTGTTTTTT. Translating gives CSAHSRSVGTGELFF.

This clonotype was counted between two and nine times. CDR3 bases: TGCGCCAGCAGCTTGGGTGTGGGCTCTGGGGCCAACGTCCTGACTTTC. Translated, it gives CASSLGVGSGANVLTF. The chain employs TRBV5-1 and TRBJ2-6, with D hard to call. Per the germline V gene, CDR1 is SGHRS and CDR2 is YFSETQ. The CDR3 is 16 residues long. With 0 bases removed from V and 0 bases from J, the gap between germline ends came to 7 bases. Full variable domain (rest looked up from reference TRBV5-1 and TRBJ2-6): KAGVTQTPRYLIKTRGQQVTLSCSPISGHRSVSWYQQTPGQGLQFLFEYFSETQRNKGNFPGRFSGRQFSNSRSEMNVSTLELGDSALYLCASSLGVGSGANVLTFGAGSRLTVL.

About this clonotype itself: Given a much more abundant clone one base away, this may be a read error. The missing conserved phenylalanine or tryptophan at the end of this CDR3 makes a read error likely. This sequence joins TRBV13 and TRBJ2-1; TRBD2 aligns across 11 bases. With V trimmed by 6 bases and J by 8 bases, 12 bases remained unmatched. Germline CDR1 is PRHDT and CDR2 is FYEKMQ (reference sequence). This CDR3 is built from 16 residues. The CDR3 loop is CASSLILSGRDDEQFL. CDR3 nucleotides: TGTGCCAGCAGTCTGATCCTTAGCGGGAGGGATGATGAGCAGTTCCTC.

Many counts were recorded for this clonotype. This chain joins TRBV7-3 and TRBJ2-3, with D hard to call. From germline, CDR1 is SGHTA and CDR2 FQGTGA. The CDR3 is 14 residues long. Between the trimmed V and J ends, which lost 0 bases and 8 bases, there was a span of 12 bases. DNA for the CDR3: TGTGCCAGCAGCTTAACGTCTATAAGTTCTACGCAGTATTTT. This sequence encodes CASSLTSISSTQYF.

This clonotype appeared many times. V and J are TRBV28 and TRBJ2-7; TRBD2 matches 7 bases. With 0 bases clipped from V and 6 bases from J, the junction kept 5 bases outside the gene matches. Germline lookup yields CDR1 MDHEN and CDR2 SYDVKM. The CDR3 runs 14 residues. CDR3 DNA sequence: TGTGCCAGCAGTTTATGGGGAGGGGCCTCCGAGCAGTACTTC. This sequence encodes CASSLWGGASEQYF.

In this sample, this clonotype turned up a few times. The rearrangement uses TRBV6-5 and TRBJ2-7; 13 positions agree with TRBD2. Germline V gene data show CDR1 as MNHEY and CDR2 as SVGAGI. V lost 4 bases, J lost 6 bases, and 6 bases stayed unmatched. This CDR3 has 15 amino acids. The CDR3 region is CASSSRTSGSFEQYF. The CDR3 nucleotides are TGTGCCAGCAGTTCGAGGACTAGCGGGAGTTTCGAGCAGTACTTC.

This clonotype came up many times. V gene TRBV11-2 combines with J gene TRBJ2-5, with a tentative D call TRBD1 (6 bases). V dropped 4 bases and J dropped 2 bases, with 17 bases sitting between them. The germline V gene has CDR1 SGHAT and CDR2 FQNNGV. This CDR3 is built from 16 residues. CDR3 in amino acids: CASSSTGTPRQETQYF. Written as DNA, the CDR3 is TGTGCCAGCAGCTCCACCGGGACACCTCGACAAGAGACCCAGTACTTC. Combining the CDR3 with reference TRBV11-2 and TRBJ2-5 gives the whole variable domain EAGVAQSPRYKIIEKRQSVAFWCNPISGHATLYWYQQILGQGPKLLIQFQNNGVVDDSQLPKDRFSAERLKGVDSTLKIQPAKLEDSAVYLCASSSTGTPRQETQYFGPGTRLLVL.

This clonotype was detected many times. This chain uses TRBV13 with TRBJ2-1; D is ambiguous. V was cut by 1 base and J by 8 bases, with 15 bases left in between. CDR1 and CDR2 (germline): PRHDT, FYEKMQ (reference sequence). This CDR3 spans 15 amino acids. CDR3 DNA: TGTGCCAGCAGCTTAGCTTTAACAATTTGGGATGAGCAGTTCTTC. Translated, it gives CASSLALTIWDEQFF.

This clonotype has a count of ten or more. V and J are TRBV20-1 and TRBJ2-1; D gene unclear. This CDR3 has 13 residues. The V gene lost 3 bases and the J gene lost 0 bases, with 6 bases spanning the gap. In germline, CDR1 is DFQATT, CDR2 SNEGSKA (reference sequence). The CDR3 bases are TGCAGTGCTAGCCAGAGCTCCTACAATGAGCAGTTCTTC. Its protein product is CSASQSSYNEQFF.

This clonotype was recorded many times. V gene TRBV12-3 or TRBV12-4 combines with J gene TRBJ2-7; no definite D call. This CDR3 has 12 residues. V dropped 5 bases and J dropped 2 bases, with 7 bases sitting between them. The CDR3 reads CASSGRAYEQYF. The DNA of the CDR3 is TGTGCCAGCAGTGGAAGGGCCTACGAGCAGTACTTC.

In regard to this clonotype: Compared with germline, one end of the junction differs, possibly owing to a read error. This chain connects TRBV6-2 or TRBV6-3 to TRBJ2-7, with unresolved D. Germline CDR1 reads MNHEY; CDR2 reads SVGEGT. The CDR3 totals 13 residues. DNA of the CDR3: TGTGCCAGCAGTTACCCCAACTCCCACGAGCAGTACTTC. The encoded protein is CASSYPNSHEQYF.

This clonotype has at least ten counts. The chain combines TRBV10-2 with TRBJ1-6; the D gene is possibly TRBD1 (5 bases). Trimming removed 6 bases at V and 5 bases at J, with 8 bases between. This CDR3 has 13 residues. Per germline, CDR1 WSHSY and CDR2 SAAADI. This CDR3 is CASRPGDNSPLHF. Here the CDR3 DNA reads TGCGCCAGCAGGCCGGGGGATAATTCACCCCTCCACTTT.

This clonotype turned up a few times. The rearrangement uses TRBV7-2 and TRBJ2-1; either TRBD1 or TRBD2 may supply D (5 bases each). The V end was cut by 2 bases, the J end by 8 bases, with 13 bases between. From germline, CDR1 is SGHTA and CDR2 FQGNSA. CDR3 length equals 14 residues. The CDR3 region is CASSLKIEGYEQFF. The CDR3 DNA reads as TGTGCCAGCAGCTTAAAAATCGAGGGGTATGAGCAGTTCTTC.

In this sample, this clonotype turned up many times. The chain uses TRBV11-2 and TRBJ2-4; D may be TRBD2 (5 bases). V was clipped by 1 base and J by 0 bases, with 22 bases between them. There are 20 residues in the CDR3. Germline assignment: CDR1 SGHAT and CDR2 FQNNGV. The CDR3 loop reads CASSLASLLLTERAKNIQYF. In nucleotides, the CDR3 is TGTGCCAGCAGCTTAGCTAGCTTGCTGCTAACGGAAAGAGCCAAAAACATTCAGTACTTC.